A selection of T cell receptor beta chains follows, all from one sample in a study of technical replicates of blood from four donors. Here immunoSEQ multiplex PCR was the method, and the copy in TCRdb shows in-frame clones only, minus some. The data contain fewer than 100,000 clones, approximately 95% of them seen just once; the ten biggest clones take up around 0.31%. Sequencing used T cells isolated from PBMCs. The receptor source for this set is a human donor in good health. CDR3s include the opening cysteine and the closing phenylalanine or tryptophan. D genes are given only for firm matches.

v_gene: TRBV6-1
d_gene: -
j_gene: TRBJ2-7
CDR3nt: TGTGCCAGCAGGCGCGGACTCTACGAGCAGTACTTC
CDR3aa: CASRRGLYEQYF

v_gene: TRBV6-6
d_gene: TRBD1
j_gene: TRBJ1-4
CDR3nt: TGTGCCAGCAGTTACGTCACAGGGGTTTATGAAAAACTGTTTTTT
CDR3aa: CASSYVTGVYEKLFF

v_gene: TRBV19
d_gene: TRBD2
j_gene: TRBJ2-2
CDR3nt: TGTGCCAGTAGTATAGGTTGGCTAGCGGGACGTGGGGAGCTGTTTTTT
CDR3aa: CASSIGWLAGRGELFF

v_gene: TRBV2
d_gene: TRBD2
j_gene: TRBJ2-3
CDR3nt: TGTGCCAGCAGGAGACTAGCGGGAGGGACAGATACGCAGTATTTT
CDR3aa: CASRRLAGGTDTQYF

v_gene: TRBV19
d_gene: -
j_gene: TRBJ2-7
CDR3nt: TGTGCCAGTAGTAACGCAGGGACCTACGAGCAGTACTTC
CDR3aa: CASSNAGTYEQYF

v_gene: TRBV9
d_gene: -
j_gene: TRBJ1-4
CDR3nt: TGTGCCAGCAGCGTAGCAGGGGCCTCAACTAATGAAAAACTGTTTTTT
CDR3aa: CASSVAGASTNEKLFF

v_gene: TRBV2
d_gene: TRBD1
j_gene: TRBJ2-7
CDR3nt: TGTGCCAGCAGTGGGGACAGCGGCCTCTACGAGCAGTACTTC
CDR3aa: CASSGDSGLYEQYF

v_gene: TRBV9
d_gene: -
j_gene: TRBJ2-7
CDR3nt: TGTGCCAGCAGCGTAGCTGGGGCCGGCCTCTACGAGCAGTACTTC
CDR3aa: CASSVAGAGLYEQYF

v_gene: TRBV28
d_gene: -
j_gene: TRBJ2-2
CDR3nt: TGTGCCAGCAGTTACCAACAGGGCCGTGACACCGGGGAGCTGTTTTTT
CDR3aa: CASSYQQGRDTGELFF

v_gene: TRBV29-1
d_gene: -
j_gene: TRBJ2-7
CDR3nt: TGCAGCGTGGGAGGCGGATCTACCTACGAGCAGTACTTC
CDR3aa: CSVGGGSTYEQYF